The TCR beta chain under discussion was sequenced for a study of PD-1 blockade in classical Hodgkin lymphoma. For this clone: The antigen is undetermined.

Repertoires were generated with immunoSEQ multiplex PCR, while TCRdb's copy carries only in-frame clones and drops some. There are tens of thousands of clones in the sample; approximately 79% occur only once, and 3% to 4% lies in the top ten. Notes on the study in general: Newly diagnosed patients were said to have less baseline TCR diversity than healthy donors did. Unlike CD8+ TCR diversity, which did not rise significantly by C4D1, CD4+ TCR diversity did.

Time point of the sample: cycle 4 day 1 (C4D1), after five to seven weeks of nivolumab. Every one of the patients relapsed after autologous stem cell transplantation (brentuximab vedotin exposure was variable). Negative selection with magnetic separation was used to purify CD4+ T cells from thawed PBMCs. The CDR3 consists of 15 residues. CDR1 SEHNR and CDR2 FQNEAQ come from the germline V gene (reference sequence). Trimming stripped 2 bases from V and 2 bases from J, with 12 bases between. This chain links TRBV7-9 with TRBJ1-1, with D hard to call. This clonotype was obtained from a human donor with classical Hodgkin lymphoma. This sample comprised CD4+ T cells from blood, obtained before the fourth cycle of nivolumab. This CDR3 is CASSLPEDGNTEAFF. The CDR3 DNA sequence: TGTGCCAGCAGCTTACCGGAGGACGGAAACACTGAAGCTTTCTTT.